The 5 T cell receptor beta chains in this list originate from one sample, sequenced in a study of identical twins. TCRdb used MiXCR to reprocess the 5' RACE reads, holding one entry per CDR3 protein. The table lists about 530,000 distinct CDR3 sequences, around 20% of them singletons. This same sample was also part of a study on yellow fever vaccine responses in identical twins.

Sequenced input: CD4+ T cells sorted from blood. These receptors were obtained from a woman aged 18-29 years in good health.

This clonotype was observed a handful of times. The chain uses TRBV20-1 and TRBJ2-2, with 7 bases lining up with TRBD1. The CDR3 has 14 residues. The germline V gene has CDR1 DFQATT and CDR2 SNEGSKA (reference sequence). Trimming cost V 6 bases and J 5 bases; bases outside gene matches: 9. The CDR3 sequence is CSASRQGSTGELFF. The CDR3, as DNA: TGCAGTGCCAGTCGACAGGGAAGTACCGGGGAGCTGTTTTTT.

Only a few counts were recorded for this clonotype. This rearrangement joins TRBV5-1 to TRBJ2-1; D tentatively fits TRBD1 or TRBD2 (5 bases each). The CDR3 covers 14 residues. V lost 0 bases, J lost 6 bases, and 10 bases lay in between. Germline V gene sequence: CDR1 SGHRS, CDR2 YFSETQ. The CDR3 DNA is TGCGCCAGCAGCTTGGAGACCGGGACCAATGAGCAGTTCTTC. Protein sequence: CASSLETGTNEQFF.

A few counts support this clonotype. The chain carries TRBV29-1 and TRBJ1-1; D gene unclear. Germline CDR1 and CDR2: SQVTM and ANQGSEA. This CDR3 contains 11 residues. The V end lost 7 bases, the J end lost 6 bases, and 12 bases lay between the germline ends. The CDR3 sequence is CSAADRAEAFF. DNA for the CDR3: TGCAGCGCGGCAGATAGAGCTGAAGCTTTCTTT.

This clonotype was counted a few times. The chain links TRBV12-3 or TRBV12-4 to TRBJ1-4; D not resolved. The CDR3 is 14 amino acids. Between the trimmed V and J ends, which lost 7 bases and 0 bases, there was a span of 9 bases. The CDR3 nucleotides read TGTGCCAGCACTAGAGTCGCAACTAATGAAAAACTGTTTTTT. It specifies CASTRVATNEKLFF.

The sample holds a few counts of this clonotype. In DNA, the CDR3 is TGTGCCAGCAGTTCAATACAGGTACCCAAGTTACTACTGGAGGGGGCCAACGTCCTGACTTTC. Translation: CASSSIQVPKLLLEGANVLTF. This chain connects TRBV27 to TRBJ2-6, with D perhaps matching TRBD1 (5 bases). V lost 4 bases and J lost 4, with 29 bases in between. The CDR3 contains 21 residues. Germline V lookup: CDR1 MNHEY, CDR2 SMNVEV (reference sequence).